This TCR beta chain was retrieved from a study of blood T cell repertoires in COVID-19. Germline V gene lookup returns CDR1 MDHEN and CDR2 SYDVKM. The J segment lost 15 bases and the V segment lost 2 bases, leaving 10 bases of the junction unmatched. The CDR3 extends over 14 amino acids. Some clones are missing from TCRdb's copy, which holds only in-frame ones; the method was immunoSEQ multiplex PCR. The sample consists of 63,000 or so clones, 80% to 85% of them appearing once. The sample was peripheral blood. This rearrangement joins TRBV28 to TRBJ2-1; 10 bases line up with TRBD1. This TCR was sampled from a human donor in a cohort sampled during active COVID-19. CDR3 loop: CASSLRQGAGRRFF. CDR3 in DNA: TGTGCCAGCAGTTTACGACAGGGGGCGGGCCGGCGGTTCTTC.